The clone carrying this T cell receptor (beta chain) was seen a single time. What it binds is unknown. The data originate from a study of shared clonotypes between healthy human individuals. General observations from the study: A generally larger estimated richness was seen in naive subsets than in memory subsets.

After removal of 8 bases from V and 3 bases from J, the junction contained 4 bases not matched to a gene. Germline V lookup: CDR1 MDHEN, CDR2 SYDVKM. CDR3 length equals 14 residues. Cells designated naive CD8 were CD45RO-negative and were positively selected for CCR7, with terminally differentiated effector memory CD45RA+ cells excluded. Genomic DNA of every subset was divided equally among multiple immunoSEQ plates. Original methodology: Filtering differed, since immunoSEQ gave only junction sequences and no quality scores. The method was immunoSEQ multiplex PCR; TCRdb's version includes in-frame clones alone and lacks a portion of them. V and J calls and clone size are those listed in that table; D and trimming were worked out from the DNA. The sample has 2 million or so clones, over 85% seen once.

The rearrangement uses TRBV28 and TRBJ2-2, with TRBD2 matching 9 bases. The source of this sequence is a man younger than 35 in good health. The sequenced sample was naive CD8+ T cells sorted from blood. In nucleotides, the CDR3 is TGTGCCAGCCTGCGGGAGGGCGACACCGGGGAGCTGTTTTTT. It codes for CASLREGDTGELFF.